The 22 T cell receptor beta chains reported below all come from one sample, sequenced in a study of vaccination and CD4 T cells after COVID-19. Their antigens remain unidentified. Treatment defined: approximately nine-day PBMC culture with coronavirus spike peptide pools or control peptides (ViraFEST assay). The Oncomine TCR Beta short-read assay generated sequence data from the DNA of cultured CD4+ T cells. TCRdb used MiXCR to reprocess the PCR reads, holding one entry per CDR3 protein. Of about 19,000 distinct CDR3 sequences in the sample, about two fifths were seen once. Sequenced material: cultured CD4+ T cells from blood. Every receptor here comes from a human donor with COVID-19.

The gene calls are TRBV27 and TRBJ1-5, with D unclear. Germline CDR1 is MNHEY and CDR2 is SMNVEV (reference sequence). V lost 1 base and J lost 4, with 11 bases in between. The CDR3 extends over 15 amino acids. The chain's CDR3 is CASSLLSGSNQPQHF. For the CDR3, the DNA is TGTGCCAGCAGTTTATTGTCAGGCTCTAATCAGCCCCAGCATTTT.

The V call is TRBV20-1, the J call TRBJ2-2, with 8 bases matching TRBD1. V gave up 1 base and J gave up 3 bases; unmatched junction bases: 10. CDR1 is DFQATT, CDR2 SNEGSKA, per germline (reference sequence). The CDR3 has 17 residues. The CDR3 loop is CSARVPVAGGYTGELFF. The CDR3 nucleotides are TGCAGTGCTAGAGTTCCTGTGGCAGGGGGCTACACCGGGGAGCTGTTTTTT.

CDR3: CASSSGGYNEQFF. CDR3 nucleotides: TGTGCCAGCAGCTCGGGGGGGTACAATGAGCAGTTCTTC. The chain couples TRBV7-2 to TRBJ2-1, with TRBD2 matching 8 bases. This CDR3 is built from 13 residues. Germline V gene data show CDR1 as SGHTA and CDR2 as FQGNSA. V lost 4 bases, J lost 4 bases, and 0 bases stayed unmatched.

The CDR3 sequence: CASSMGQSYNEQFF. CDR3 DNA sequence: TGCGCCAGCAGCATGGGACAATCCTACAATGAGCAGTTCTTC. This chain uses TRBV5-1 with TRBJ2-1, with a possible D match to TRBD1 (6 bases). Trimming removed 4 bases at V and 1 base at J, with 9 bases between. Germline CDR1 SGHRS, CDR2 YFSETQ. The CDR3 is made up of 14 amino acids.

The chain has TRBV6-1 and TRBJ1-6; D is perhaps TRBD1 (5 bases). Trimming removed 6 bases from V and 0 bases from J, with 12 bases in between. The CDR3 covers 16 residues. Germline lookup yields CDR1 MNHNS and CDR2 SASEGT. CDR3 loop: CASRSRESSYNSPLHF. CDR3 coding DNA: TGTGCCAGCAGGTCCAGGGAAAGCTCCTATAATTCACCCCTCCACTTT.

This rearrangement joins TRBV19 to TRBJ1-4; the D is unclear. Germline CDR1 and CDR2: LNHDA and SQIVND (reference sequence). V shed 0 bases and J shed 5 bases, with 10 bases lying between them. This CDR3 region has 15 residues. CDR3 residues: CASSIERLSNEKLFF. The CDR3 DNA is TGTGCCAGTAGTATAGAACGGCTTTCAAATGAAAAACTGTTTTTT.

The J gene is TRBJ2-7, the V gene TRBV9; 10 nucleotides line up with TRBD1. Germline V gives CDR1 SGDLS, CDR2 YYNGEE. The CDR3 covers 15 residues. V was clipped by 4 bases and J by 2 bases; unmatched bases: 6. CDR3 region: CASSSQGTGAYEQYF. The CDR3 coding sequence is TGTGCCAGCAGCTCGCAGGGGACAGGGGCCTACGAGCAGTACTTC.

The chain uses TRBV7-9 and TRBJ1-4; D ambiguous. This CDR3 is built from 16 residues. The V gene lost 1 base and the J gene lost 3 bases, with 12 bases spanning the gap. Germline CDR1 reads SEHNR; CDR2 reads FQNEAQ (reference sequence). Here the CDR3 DNA reads TGTGCCAGCAGCTTAGATGGGTTATCGGCTAATGAAAAACTGTTTTTT. This gives the protein CASSLDGLSANEKLFF.

The chain has TRBV5-4 and TRBJ1-2; 11 bases line up with TRBD1. With 3 bases clipped from V and 2 bases from J, the junction kept 6 bases outside the gene matches. Per the germline V gene, CDR1 is SGHNT and CDR2 is YYREEE (reference sequence). The CDR3 consists of 16 residues. CDR3 region: CASSSWTGGANYGYTF. As DNA, the CDR3 is TGTGCCAGCAGCTCCTGGACAGGGGGCGCCAACTATGGCTACACCTTC.

This rearrangement joins TRBV19 to TRBJ1-2, with 9 bases identical to TRBD1. Germline CDR1 LNHDA, CDR2 SQIVND (reference sequence). V lost 4 bases to trimming and J lost 8 bases; unmatched junction nucleotides: 8. This CDR3 has 14 residues. Written as DNA, the CDR3 is TGTGCCAGTAGTACCACAGGGGGCGCTCGGGGCTACACCTTC. Its protein product is CASSTTGGARGYTF.

This sequence joins TRBV30 and TRBJ1-6; 8 bases are shared with TRBD1. The CDR3 sequence is 14 residues long. Looked up from germline, CDR1 is GTSNPN and CDR2 is SVGIG (reference sequence). The V and J ends lost 2 bases and 9 bases, in that order; junction bases with no gene match: 6. The CDR3 sequence: CAWSRSGGSSPLHF. Written as DNA, the CDR3 is TGTGCCTGGAGTAGGTCAGGGGGCAGTTCACCCCTCCACTTT.

Only a few counts were recorded for this clonotype. The V call is TRBV20-1, the J call TRBJ2-4; 8 bases are a match to TRBD2. CDR3 length equals 19 residues. Looked up from germline, CDR1 is DFQATT and CDR2 is SNEGSKA (reference sequence). After removal of 6 bases from V and 0 bases from J, the junction contained 19 bases not matched to a gene. The CDR3 reads CSARRGGARDRVAKNIQYF. The CDR3 nucleotides are TGCAGTGCCCGTCGGGGGGGGGCCCGGGATCGCGTAGCCAAAAACATTCAGTACTTC.

This clonotype was seen a few times. The V gene is TRBV2, the J gene TRBJ1-5; tentative D call: TRBD1 (5 bases). Germline V gene data show CDR1 as SNHLY and CDR2 as FYNNEI. The V end was cut by 6 bases, the J end by 2 bases, with 17 bases between. The CDR3 is 16 residues long. CDR3 region: CASRRGQGSGNQPQHF. As DNA, the CDR3 is TGTGCCAGCAGGAGAGGGCAGGGCTCGGGCAATCAGCCCCAGCATTTT.

The chain recombines TRBV10-3 with TRBJ1-2; possibly TRBD1 for D (6 bases). The CDR3 length is 13 residues. Germline CDR1 and CDR2: ENHRY and SYGVKD. Trimming pared 5 bases from V and 2 bases from J, leaving 9 bases between. CDR3 loop: CAISLQGNYGYTF. CDR3 DNA sequence: TGTGCCATCAGTCTTCAGGGGAACTATGGCTACACCTTC.

Only a few counts were recorded for this clonotype. The chain carries TRBV5-4 and TRBJ1-2; tentatively, D is TRBD1 (6 bases). This CDR3 has 15 residues. Germline loops: CDR1 SGHNT, CDR2 YYREEE (reference sequence). Trimming took off 6 bases at V and 0 bases at J, with 15 bases between the two ends. The CDR3 loop reads CASITGTNPNYGYTF. As DNA, the CDR3 is TGTGCCAGCATCACCGGGACAAATCCTAACTATGGCTACACCTTC.

This clonotype turned up a few times. V is TRBV6-5 and J is TRBJ1-6; a weak D match, TRBD1 (6 bases). V lost 0 bases to trimming and J lost 7 bases, with 10 bases between them. CDR3 size: 15 residues. Germline CDR1 and CDR2: MNHEY and SVGAGI. Written as DNA, the CDR3 is TGTGCCAGCAGTTACTCGGGGGGCGAAAATTCACCCCTCCACTTT. This codes for CASSYSGGENSPLHF.

This chain joins TRBV29-1 and TRBJ2-3; 10 bases line up with TRBD1. V lost 6 bases and J lost 5; bases outside the gene matches: 5. Germline values: CDR1 SQVTM, CDR2 ANQGSEA. The CDR3 consists of 13 residues. Here the CDR3 DNA reads TGCAGCGTCGCGACAGGGGGCGAAGATACGCAGTATTTT. Its translation: CSVATGGEDTQYF.

The chain has TRBV27 and TRBJ2-7; D unresolved. The V end lost 6 bases, the J end lost 2 bases, and 17 bases lay between the germline ends. The CDR3 is 15 residues long. The germline gives CDR1 MNHEY, CDR2 SMNVEV (reference sequence). CDR3 loop: CASSLKTLPPYEQYF. In DNA, the CDR3 is TGTGCCAGCAGCTTAAAGACACTCCCTCCCTACGAGCAGTACTTC.

This clonotype has only a few counts. This chain joins TRBV2 and TRBJ1-2; TRBD1 might be the D (6 bases). Trimming took off 4 bases at V and 3 bases at J, with 9 bases between the two ends. Per germline, CDR1 SNHLY and CDR2 FYNNEI. The CDR3 contains 13 residues. CDR3 region: CASSGQAHYGYTF. The CDR3 region has the DNA TGTGCCAGCAGTGGACAGGCTCACTATGGCTACACCTTC.

The chain couples TRBV19 to TRBJ1-1; 7 nucleotides align to TRBD1. J was trimmed by 1 base and V by 0 bases; bases with no gene match: 2. The CDR3 sequence is 15 residues long. From germline, CDR1 is LNHDA and CDR2 SQIVND (reference sequence). The DNA of the CDR3 is TGTGCCAGTAGTATAGAGGGACAGACGAACACTGAAGCTTTCTTT. It codes for CASSIEGQTNTEAFF. The variable domain in full, with the rest retrieved from reference TRBV19 and TRBJ1-1, is DGGITQSPKYLFRKEGQNVTLSCEQNLNHDAMYWYRQDPGQGLRLIYYSQIVNDFQKGDIAEGYSVSREKKESFPLTVTSAQKNPTAFYLCASSIEGQTNTEAFFGQGTRLTVV.

This clonotype was counted a few times. The rearrangement joins TRBV20-1 to TRBJ1-4, with TRBD1 matching over 7 bases. The V and J ends lost 6 bases and 6 bases, in that order; junction bases with no gene match: 4. Germline-derived CDR1 and CDR2 are DFQATT and SNEGSKA (reference sequence). The CDR3 is made up of 12 amino acids. The CDR3 DNA follows: TGCAGTGCGGGGGACAGTTATGAAAAACTGTTTTTT. Its translation is CSAGDSYEKLFF.

The sample holds a few counts of this clonotype. The genes are TRBV7-9 and TRBJ2-1, with 10 nucleotides matching TRBD1. The CDR3 totals 13 residues. Looked up from germline, CDR1 is SEHNR and CDR2 is FQNEAQ (reference sequence). The J segment lost 10 bases and the V segment lost 3 bases, leaving 3 bases of the junction unmatched. The CDR3 protein is CASSFGTGDEQFF. The CDR3 coding sequence is TGTGCCAGCAGCTTTGGGACAGGGGACGAGCAGTTCTTC.